The entry below gives a single T cell receptor (beta chain) sequence along with its context. The antigen remains undetermined. This record comes from a study of T-cell reconstitution after alpha-beta-depleted transplantation in children. Notes on the study in general: Expanded graft clones, several hundred of them, were reportedly the source of alpha-beta T cells about two months after transplant. Counts and diversity of T cells one year after transplant came mostly from newly produced T cells.

Unique molecular identifiers were incorporated during preparation of the TCRbeta library. TCRdb reprocessed the PCR reads with MiXCR, giving one entry per CDR3 protein. Altogether over 400,000 distinct CDR3 sequences are present, roughly 43% being singletons, with the ten largest covering under 30%. The CDR3 has 16 amino acids. CDR1 is LGHNA and CDR2 is YSLEER in the germline V gene. The ends were cut back, 0 bases at V and 0 bases at J, with 12 bases in the middle. The specimen was PBMCs, collected before TCRalphabeta/CD19-depleted stem cell transplant. The receptor comes from a girl under 10 years old with aplastic anemia, due to receive a stem cell transplant. The chain employs TRBV4-3 and TRBJ2-7, with D possibly matching TRBD2 (5 bases). The CDR3 loop reads CASSQDFSGVSYEQYF. The DNA for the CDR3 is TGCGCCAGCAGCCAAGATTTCAGCGGCGTCTCCTACGAGCAGTACTTC.